The clone carrying this T cell receptor beta chain was recorded only once. As yet, its antigen is unknown. CDR1 is LNHDA and CDR2 is SQIVND in the germline V gene (reference sequence). The CDR3 sequence is 13 residues long. The germline V and J ends were trimmed by 3 bases and 5 bases, with 10 bases remaining between them. The data are from a study of CD8 T cells in Susac syndrome. About the research overall: Susac syndrome patients were untreated, on corticosteroids with some adding intravenous immunoglobulin, or on intravenous immunoglobulin only. Study-wide points: The CD4+ T cell repertoires of Susac syndrome were found to show no clonal expansion.

Sequencing of TCR beta was performed on blood CD8+ T cells and on blood CD4+ T cells. RNA was extracted with the RNeasy kit, and a quantity of about 0.45 to 1 ug was reverse transcribed using random hexamers. The method of amplification for TCR beta CDR3 was immunoSEQ multiplex PCR, covering 54 Vbeta and 13 Jbeta. One entry per CDR3 protein, called by TCRdb with MiXCR from the immunoSEQ multiplex PCR reads. The repertoire holds around 200,000 distinct CDR3 sequences, around 94% seen once, with 0.099% in the top ten. The material sequenced was CD4+ T cells from PBMCs. J is TRBJ2-5 and V is TRBV19; D remains unclear. The receptor comes from a human donor with Susac syndrome. CDR3 loop: CASSIRRDETQYF. CDR3 nucleotide sequence: TGTGCCAGTAGTATTCGGCGCGACGAGACCCAGTACTTC. Full variable domain (outside the CDR3, taken from reference TRBV19 and TRBJ2-5): DGGITQSPKYLFRKEGQNVTLSCEQNLNHDAMYWYRQDPGQGLRLIYYSQIVNDFQKGDIAEGYSVSREKKESFPLTVTSAQKNPTAFYLCASSIRRDETQYFGPGTRLLVL.